A single T cell receptor (beta chain) is shown here with its context. Profiling relied on immunoSEQ multiplex PCR, and the TCRdb table lists in-frame clones only, not all of them. The sample shows 70,000 or so clones, about 80% of them seen only once. The sample is drawn from a study of control samples from healthy donors and cancer patients. V was pared by 0 bases and J by 5 bases, with 13 bases between. The germline gives CDR1 SGDLS, CDR2 YYNGEE. CDR3 size: 15 residues. This clonotype originated in a man aged 50 to 59 in good health. Sequenced: blood. The rearrangement links TRBV9 to TRBJ2-3, with TRBD2 as a possible D gene (6 bases). CDR3 residues: CASSVVQAGKDTQYF. The CDR3 bases are TGTGCCAGCAGCGTAGTTCAGGCGGGGAAAGATACGCAGTATTTT.